This TCR beta chain was captured by sequencing in a study of cytomegalovirus exposure and HLA in healthy donors (dated by TCRdb to about 2017). About the investigation overall: According to an earlier analysis of 550 to 750 of the donors, about 179 million T cells yielded 90 million to 140 million unique TCR beta sequences and about 300 Gb of sequence data. An early release covering roughly 600 HLA-typed donors comprised approximately 300 gigabases of sequencing data and approximately 80 million unique TCR sequences. Of the roughly 420 genotyped donors, 81% were placed in the genetic ancestry cluster associated with self-reported Caucasian donors. The aim of the study was to test whether cataloging public T cell receptors could identify signatures of past pathogen exposure. Using immunosequencing, the study profiled T cell repertoires from 666 subjects and related those repertoires to cytomegalovirus serostatus. Besides the first cohort of around 670 subjects, a separate validation cohort made up of 90 to 150 different subjects was used. The study combined high-throughput TCR immunosequencing, statistical association of individual TCRs with disease status, and machine learning to predict cytomegalovirus infection status. To study patterns of TCR occurrence, a later analysis re-analyzed previously published TCR beta repertoires from under 750 donors and added high-resolution HLA genotyping. Rather than drawing on any new phenotypic data, the later analysis identified candidate immune exposures from TCR beta sequences and the way those sequences occurred across donors. In an earlier analysis of 500 to 650 of the donors, high-throughput TCR beta sequencing was used to judge whether each TCR beta V gene segment behaved as functional or pseudogenic. Donor age, sex, ethnicity and CMV serostatus were compiled together with the repertoire data. Genome-wide SNP genotypes for about 65% of the roughly 700 donors were used in a later genetic analysis, which treated that subset as a discovery cohort. All discovery cohort repertoires had been generated on a single sequencing platform. HLA typing included class I and class II loci at four-digit resolution. Typing coverage varied by locus: roughly 620-640 donors for A, B, C, DRB1 and DQB1; approximately 520 for DQA1; more than 600 for DPA1; around 450 for DPB1. Roughly five DR-DQ haplotypes were handled as single units for association and clustering, since linkage in the cohort was strong. Among almost 400 genotyped donors of the cohort, an average of approximately 250,000 unique TCR beta nucleotide sequences were sequenced per donor, roughly 20% of them non-productive. General study outcomes and caveats: A few of the identified cytomegalovirus-associated TCR beta chains were confirmed in vitro to be specific for cytomegalovirus antigens. In a later analysis, several top co-occurrence clusters were reported to appear linked to parvovirus B19, influenza, CMV and Epstein-Barr virus. Presence/absence analyses assumed roughly uniform sequencing depth across donors, an assumption that may not hold. Most CMV-associated TCR beta chains appeared to be HLA-restricted in a later analysis, and the HLA associations seemed to be driven largely by CMV exposure. A later genetic analysis associated a missense DCLRE1C variant with V-gene and J-gene trimming of TCR beta chains, and an independent cohort replicated the association. CMV serostatus was the only immune exposure information available for the cohort. A later analysis found that HLA-associated TCR beta chains were more clonally expanded and had lower generation probabilities than equally common non-associated chains. When HLA alleles, especially DR and DQ, strongly co-occurred, attributing TCR associations to individual alleles was difficult. Only TCR beta chains were sequenced in this cohort, and the absence of alpha or paired-chain data limited detectable features. Because HLA typing was unavailable for some donors at each locus, only the typed subset was used in association tests. Specific HLA alleles were associated with roughly 17,000 TCR beta sequences at a false discovery rate of 0.05 in a later analysis. Linkage disequilibrium might explain the correlated functional status among segregating V segments, but an unknown experimental factor could not be excluded. In a later analysis, TCR association rates were found to vary across HLA loci, with the most associated TCRs seen for DRB1 alleles and the fewest for HLA-C alleles. In an earlier analysis of a few hundred of the donors, most TCR beta V segments were observed in productive rearrangements about 90% or about 30% of the time, broadly matching IMGT annotations. According to a later genetic analysis, donors in an Asian-associated ancestry cluster had fewer N-insertions in productive TCRs than the roughly 700-donor mean. While some public TCRs were present in many individuals, most TCR sequences turned up only very rarely across donors. The classifier was reported to diagnose cytomegalovirus status with high specificity and sensitivity in both the original and validation cohorts. Some IMGT-functional V segments, including TRBV6-2 and TRBV6-3, could not be told apart with the 87-base-pair reads, so those segments were excluded. Approximately 16 rarely observed V segments, including chromosome 9 orphons, were excluded from the earlier analysis of a few hundred of the donors because counts were too low. The study gave a list of roughly 150 TCR beta chains associated with cytomegalovirus. The authors suggested that the approach could potentially be generalized to other disease states and immunological phenotypes. A further reported finding was that TCR beta sequences accurately predicted the HLA-A and HLA-B alleles for most subjects in the first cohort. A cluster of highly shared sequence variants was judged likely to represent a technical artifact of the sequencing pipeline.

The cohort comprised under 700 healthy bone marrow donors. At the time of sampling, all cohort members were nominally healthy, though unrecorded immune exposures were likely present. The donor tested CMV seropositive, placing the donor among the approximately 310 seropositive members of the cohort. A peripheral blood sample was collected from each donor, and TCR beta sequencing was performed on peripheral blood mononuclear cells. The Qiagen DNeasy Blood Extraction Kit was used to extract genomic DNA from the blood cell samples. Library creation used the immunoSEQ multiplex PCR assay. For the multiplex PCR, a mixture combining 60 forward primers for TCR Vbeta segments and 13 reverse primers for TCR Jbeta segments was used. A multiplex PCR assay on genomic DNA amplified the CDR3 region of rearranged TCR beta genes. The amplified TCR beta libraries were sequenced on the Illumina HiSeq System as 87-base-pair reads. Under the source paper's analysis protocol: A later analysis tallied tens of millions of unique TCR beta chains across the 666 repertoires, and around 12 million of those chains were shared by two or more donors. A nearest-neighbor algorithm error-corrected the raw reads and collapsed the reads into unique sequences, merging closely related sequences to remove PCR and sequencing errors. V, D and J gene segments were assigned by aligning CDR3 sequences to IMGT reference sequences. For a sequence to be retained, a match of at least six nucleotides to both a V gene segment and a J gene segment was required. Rearrangements were classified as productive when the CDR3 lacked stop codons and remained in frame with V and J, and all other rearrangements were classified as non-productive. Following IMGT convention, CDR3 was defined as the stretch from the second conserved V-encoded cysteine up to the conserved J-encoded phenylalanine. The earlier analysis of approximately 500 of the donors excluded sequences that lacked an unambiguous match to a single V gene segment. An earlier analysis of approximately 590 of the donors called V segments functional above 56.7% productive rearrangements and segregating when the between-donor standard deviation exceeded 5%. To diagnose cytomegalovirus status from the catalog of TCR beta chain sequences, a statistical classification framework was built. A later analysis assigned V and J genes by comparing TCR nucleotide sequences with IMGT/GENE-DB human TR gene sequences. A later analysis assigned CDR3 sequences and most-parsimonious VDJ recombination scenarios with the TCRdist pipeline. In a later analysis, each TCR beta chain was defined by its CDR3 amino acid sequence together with its V-gene family, and reads lacking a unique V-gene family were excluded. To address suspected cross-contamination and a sequencing artifact, a later analysis removed 592 highly shared, low-generation-probability nucleotide sequences. In a later analysis, a clonal expansion index was calculated for each public chain from normalized within-repertoire ranks of inferred template counts. In a later analysis, generation probabilities were computed using a VDJ recombination model fitted to out-of-frame rearrangements, and the results were checked against IGoR. In a later analysis, hypergeometric tests were used to score TCR-TCR, TCR-HLA and TCR-CMV co-occurrence, with a repertoire-size bias correction applied to TCR pairs. False discovery rates were estimated in a later analysis by permuting HLA or CMV assignments 20 times. In a later analysis, co-occurring TCRs were grouped using DBSCAN, with TCRdist sequence similarity added in when clustering inside HLA-allele-positive subsets. Repertoires with fewer than 30,000 or more than 120,000 public chains, plus five repertoires with anomalous nucleotide sharing, were excluded from co-occurrence clustering. Entries here come from immuneACCESS through TCRdb and include only in-frame sequences with V and J called. Some clones fail to appear in such tables; in the studies checked, an unresolved V gene covers under half of the shortfall, and the cause of the remainder is unknown. D and trimming come from the DNA, and the V and J calls and clone size come from that table. The sample contains under 250,000 clones, roughly 85% of them found a single time. Approximately 4.7% of the sample lies in the top ten.

This clone occurred a few times. Its antigen is still unknown. Base-call qualities are not available, and no considerably larger clone is one nucleotide away. The germline V gene provides CDR1 SGHTA and CDR2 FQGNSA. The CDR3, cysteine through phenylalanine, is 16 amino acids long. The read is trimmed to its CDR3 DNA, 48 bases read in frame from base 1. V lost 0 bases and J lost 4 bases; the stretch between them is 12 bases long. This clonotype originated in a woman under 40 in good health and CMV-seropositive. Sequencing was done on a sample of PBMCs. Here the chain combines TRBV7-2 and TRBJ1-4, and TRBD1 may be the D gene, going by 6 matching bases. The DNA sequence follows: TGTGCCAGCAGCTTAGCGCAGTCAGGGGATAATGAAAAACTGTTTTTT. The resulting protein is CASSLAQSGDNEKLFF. The reference TRBV7-2 and TRBJ1-4 proteins fill in what lies around the CDR3, so the full variable domain reads GAGVSQSPSNKVTEKGKDVELRCDPISGHTALYWYRQSLGQGLEFLIYFQGNSAPDKSGLPSDRFSAERTGGSVSTLTIQRTQQEDSAVYLCASSLAQSGDNEKLFFGSGTQLSVL.